This passage covers 18 T cell receptor beta chains from one sample sequenced in a study of T cell responses to AZD1222 COVID-19 vaccine. The protocol was immunoSEQ multiplex PCR, while the TCRdb copy is restricted to in-frame clones and leaves out a portion. Here the sample spans 140,000 or so clones, 91% being singletons. Sequencing was performed on peripheral blood, taken 28 days after the second dose of the MenACWY control vaccine. The receptors stem from an adult who received the MenACWY meningococcal vaccine as a control.

The chain is built from TRBV4-2 and TRBJ2-7, with D perhaps TRBD1 (6 bases). CDR3 size: 14 residues. Per the germline V gene, CDR1 is LGHNA and CDR2 is YNFKEQ. The V end was cut by 1 base, the J end by 2 bases, with 9 bases between. CDR3 nucleotides: TGTGCCAGCAGCCAAGCGGACAGACCCTACGAGCAGTACTTC. Amino acid sequence: CASSQADRPYEQYF.

The chain couples TRBV2 to TRBJ1-6; a weak D match, TRBD1 (5 bases). CDR1 and CDR2 from the germline V gene are SNHLY and FYNNEI. The CDR3 has 15 residues. The ends were cut back, 7 bases at V and 0 bases at J, with 10 bases in the middle. The CDR3 is CASIPDISYNSPLHF. The CDR3, as DNA: TGTGCCAGCATCCCGGACATCTCCTATAATTCACCCCTCCACTTT. Full variable domain (missing parts from reference TRBV2 and TRBJ1-6): EPEVTQTPSHQVTQMGQEVILRCVPISNHLYFYWYRQILGQKVEFLVSFYNNEISEKSEIFDDQFSVERPDGSNFTLKIRSTKLEDSAMYFCASIPDISYNSPLHFGNGTRLTVT.

The rearrangement uses TRBV3-1 (or the pseudogene TRBV3-2) and TRBJ2-1; D not resolved. The CDR3 is made up of 14 amino acids. Trimming took off 0 bases at V and 8 bases at J, with 11 bases between the two ends. Per the germline V gene, CDR1 is LGHDT and CDR2 is YNNKEL (reference sequence). DNA for the CDR3: TGTGCCAGCAGCCAAGAAAGCCTTATCGATGAGCAGTTCTTC. Its translation is CASSQESLIDEQFF.

This clone was recorded only once. This rearrangement joins TRBV9 to TRBJ2-7; maybe TRBD2 (6 bases). V lost 0 bases, J lost 3 bases, and 16 bases lay in between. CDR1 SGDLS and CDR2 YYNGEE come from the germline V gene. This CDR3 has 16 residues. CDR3 DNA sequence: TGTGCCAGCAGCGTAGGTATCTCGCGGGACGTCTACGAGCAGTACTTC. Translating it yields CASSVGISRDVYEQYF.

The J gene is TRBJ2-5, the V gene TRBV28; D gene ambiguous. CDR3 size: 14 residues. With 5 bases removed from V and 3 bases from J, the gap between germline ends came to 13 bases. Looked up from germline, CDR1 is MDHEN and CDR2 is SYDVKM. As DNA, the CDR3 is TGTGCCAGCAGTCCACCGGACGGAAAAGAGACCCAGTACTTC. Translating gives CASSPPDGKETQYF.

The rearrangement uses TRBV7-3 and TRBJ1-1; D remains unclear. This CDR3 has 13 residues. V was pared by 5 bases and J by 5 bases, with 12 bases between. The germline CDR1 and CDR2 sequences are SGHTA and FQGTGA. CDR3 in DNA: TGTGCCAGCAGCCAGTTCGGTGTTACTGAAGCTTTCTTT. Translation gives CASSQFGVTEAFF.

The chain uses TRBV27 and TRBJ1-3; TRBD1 might be the D (5 bases). The length of the CDR3 is 16 residues. Trimming removed 0 bases from V and 8 bases from J, with 17 bases in between. Germline CDR1 MNHEY, CDR2 SMNVEV (reference sequence). The DNA of the CDR3 is TGTGCCAGCAGTTTATCGCGGGATTCCAGGGTCGACACCATATATTTT. It specifies CASSLSRDSRVDTIYF.

This chain connects TRBV6-6 to TRBJ1-1; TRBD1 agrees at 7 bases. The CDR3 runs 17 residues. Germline CDR1 reads MNHNY; CDR2 reads SVGAGI (reference sequence). V lost 5 bases, J lost 0 bases, and 12 bases stayed unmatched. The CDR3 sequence is CASSRNPGQLMNTEAFF. CDR3 coding DNA: TGTGCCAGCAGTCGAAATCCGGGACAGCTTATGAACACTGAAGCTTTCTTT.

The V call is TRBV6-6, the J call TRBJ2-7; D remains unclear. The CDR3 covers 15 residues. V lost 5 bases, J lost 2 bases, and 16 bases lay in between. Germline CDR1 is MNHNY and CDR2 is SVGAGI (reference sequence). As DNA, the CDR3 is TGTGCCAGCAGTCCCTCAGAAGCCGGCACCTACGAGCAGTACTTC. Protein sequence: CASSPSEAGTYEQYF.

V usage is TRBV7-9 and J usage is TRBJ2-5; 9 nucleotides match TRBD1. CDR1 SEHNR and CDR2 FQNEAQ come from the germline V gene (reference sequence). This CDR3 is 13 amino acids long. The V and J ends lost 7 bases and 5 bases, in that order; junction bases with no gene match: 5. CDR3 protein: CASKGTGRETQYF. In nucleotides, the CDR3 is TGTGCCAGCAAAGGGACAGGGAGGGAGACCCAGTACTTC.

Only one count was recorded for this clone. This chain uses TRBV18 with TRBJ2-5, with D unclear. Germline V gene sequence: CDR1 KGHSH, CDR2 LQKENI. The CDR3 covers 15 residues. Trimming took off 1 base at V and 0 bases at J, with 9 bases between the two ends. The CDR3 bases are TGTGCCAGCTCACCACAGTTAAGGGACCAAGAGACCCAGTACTTC. This codes for CASSPQLRDQETQYF.

The rearrangement uses TRBV7-9 and TRBJ2-5; the D gene is possibly TRBD2 (6 bases). The CDR3 is 14 residues long. CDR1 is SEHNR, CDR2 FQNEAQ, per germline (reference sequence). The V gene lost 5 bases and the J gene lost 5 bases, with 15 bases spanning the gap. CDR3 sequence: CASSLPGGRETQYF. The CDR3, as DNA: TGTGCCAGCAGCCTCCCCGGGGGAAGGGAGACCCAGTACTTC.

This chain links TRBV7-9 with TRBJ1-6; 8 positions match TRBD1. This CDR3 has 17 amino acids. Germline assignment: CDR1 SEHNR and CDR2 FQNEAQ (reference sequence). V was pared by 6 bases and J by 9 bases, with 16 bases of the junction left unmatched. The CDR3 DNA reads TGTGCCAGCAGAAAAGGACAGGGAGAAAGGTTTTTTTCACCCCTCCACTTT. Amino acid sequence: CASRKGQGERFFSPLHF. Full variable domain (rest looked up from reference TRBV7-9 and TRBJ1-6): DTGVSQNPRHKITKRGQNVTFRCDPISEHNRLYWYRQTLGQGPEFLTYFQNEAQLEKSRLLSDRFSAERPKGSFSTLEIQRTEQGDSAMYLCASRKGQGERFFSPLHFGNGTRLTVT.

The chain combines TRBV3-1 (or the pseudogene TRBV3-2) with TRBJ2-2; no definite D call. CDR1 is LGHDT and CDR2 is YNNKEL in the germline V gene (reference sequence). The CDR3 is 16 residues long. Trimming cost V 0 bases and J 3 bases, with 11 bases left between them. The DNA of the CDR3 is TGTGCCAGCAGCCAAGATCCGGCAGCTGACACCGGGGAGCTGTTTTTT. Its protein product is CASSQDPAADTGELFF.

The chain combines TRBV16 with TRBJ2-5, with 10 bases lining up with TRBD2. V lost 1 base and J lost 2; bases outside the gene matches: 16. The CDR3 has 20 amino acids. The V gene's germline CDR1 is KGHSY and CDR2 FQNENV. CDR3 protein: CASSQWAPDASGSGQETQYF. Here the CDR3 DNA reads TGTGCCAGCAGCCAATGGGCGCCCGACGCTAGCGGGAGTGGTCAAGAGACCCAGTACTTC.

The chain is built from TRBV7-2 and TRBJ2-7; the D gene could be TRBD1 or TRBD2 (5 bases each). The CDR3 is 14 amino acids. The germline V gene encodes CDR1 SGHTA and CDR2 FQGNSA. V was pared by 5 bases and J by 6 bases, with 17 bases between. CDR3 coding DNA: TGTGCCAGCAGCACCCCGGGACGCCCCTTCGAGCAGTACTTC. It specifies CASSTPGRPFEQYF.

The chain links TRBV9 to TRBJ1-4; D uncertain. Germline values: CDR1 SGDLS, CDR2 YYNGEE. CDR3 length: 15 residues. Deletions cut 0 bases from V and 4 bases from J, with 10 bases between. The CDR3 sequence is CASSVAPDRNEKLFF. In DNA, the CDR3 is TGTGCCAGCAGCGTAGCTCCGGACCGTAATGAAAAACTGTTTTTT.

This chain connects TRBV28 to TRBJ2-2; 7 nucleotides align to TRBD1. The CDR3 length is 16 residues. The germline gives CDR1 MDHEN, CDR2 SYDVKM. The V segment lost 5 bases and the J segment 7 bases; nucleotides outside the gene matches: 13. The CDR3: CASSPLTGYGGGELFF. The CDR3 DNA is TGTGCCAGCAGTCCTCTGACAGGGTATGGAGGCGGGGAGCTGTTTTTT.